The clone carrying this TCR beta chain was counted once. The table came from immunoSEQ multiplex PCR; TCRdb's copy has only in-frame clones and leaves some out. Of 15,000 to 20,000 clones in the sample, more than 70% are singletons; the top ten hold around 0.94%. The selected patients with pancreatic ductal adenocarcinoma had surgery but no neoadjuvant therapy. This entry belongs to a study of T cells in pancreatic ductal adenocarcinoma. The CDR3 length is 13 residues. V usage is TRBV21-1 and J usage is TRBJ1-1; the table's D call, TRBD1, has no DNA check behind it. TRBV21-1 is listed as a pseudogene. This clonotype originated in a human donor with pancreatic ductal adenocarcinoma. The sequencing input was PBMCs. CDR3 DNA: TGTGCCAGCAGCAAACCAGGGACAGCTGAAGCTTTCTTT. Its protein product is CASSKPGTAEAFF.